This T cell receptor (beta chain) was observed in a study of blood T cell repertoires in COVID-19. Sequencing used immunoSEQ multiplex PCR; TCRdb keeps in-frame clones, though not all of them. The table records 650,000 to 800,000 clones, 75% to 90% of them present only once. The trim removed 1 base at V and 2 bases at J, leaving 8 bases unmatched. Germline V gene data show CDR1 as SGHTS and CDR2 as YDEGEE. The CDR3 is 17 amino acids. This clone was seen a handful of times. Sequencing was performed on peripheral blood. The clonotype originates from a woman aged 18-29 years with acute or convalescent COVID-19. This chain uses TRBV5-8 with TRBJ2-2; TRBD1 agrees at 7 bases. CDR3 nucleotide sequence: TGTGCCAGCAGCTTGTACCCCGGGACAGCTAACACCGGGGAGCTGTTTTTT. Its translation: CASSLYPGTANTGELFF. Full variable domain (missing parts from reference TRBV5-8 and TRBJ2-2): EAGVTQSPTHLIKTRGQQATLRCSPISGHTSVYWYQQALGLGLQFLLWYDEGEERNRGNFPPRFSGRQFPNYSSELNVNALELEDSALYLCASSLYPGTANTGELFFGEGSRLTVL.